Each of the 28 T cell receptor beta chains below was sequenced from the same sample in a study of blood T cell repertoires in COVID-19. Method: immunoSEQ multiplex PCR; TCRdb's copy keeps in-frame clones and lacks some. The sample consists of around 220,000 clones, around 86% of them appearing once. Sequencing used peripheral blood. These receptors were obtained from a man aged 50-59 years with acute or convalescent COVID-19.

The genes are TRBV18 and TRBJ1-2; D gene unclear. This CDR3 has 14 amino acids. The germline V gene has CDR1 KGHSH and CDR2 LQKENI. V lost 0 bases and J 4 bases, leaving 9 bases between the germline ends. The CDR3 DNA follows: TGTGCCAGCTCACCACCGGTCCGGAGCTATGGCTACACCTTC. It encodes CASSPPVRSYGYTF.

The rearrangement links TRBV6-5 to TRBJ2-3; TRBD1 matches 10 bases. The V segment lost 6 bases and the J segment 4 bases; nucleotides outside the gene matches: 7. The CDR3 extends over 15 amino acids. Germline assignment: CDR1 MNHEY and CDR2 SVGAGI. Here the CDR3 DNA reads TGTGCCAGCAGATCCGGGACAGGGGTCCCAGATACGCAGTATTTT. Its translation is CASRSGTGVPDTQYF.

This chain uses TRBV6-5 with TRBJ2-3, with D perhaps matching TRBD2 (6 bases). This CDR3 spans 15 amino acids. V was cut by 6 bases and J by 3 bases, with 16 bases left in between. The germline CDR1 and CDR2 sequences are MNHEY and SVGAGI. The CDR3 sequence: CASRAGQGSTDTQYF. The CDR3 coding sequence is TGTGCCAGCAGGGCGGGGCAGGGTAGTACAGATACGCAGTATTTT.

The chain's CDR3 is CASSPSLAGGKPGELFF. The CDR3 coding sequence is TGTGCCAGCAGCCCCAGTCTGGCGGGGGGGAAACCCGGGGAGCTGTTTTTT. V usage is TRBV3-1 (or the pseudogene TRBV3-2) and J usage is TRBJ2-2, with 9 bases identical to TRBD2. In germline, CDR1 is LGHDT, CDR2 YNNKEL (reference sequence). Trimming removed 4 bases from V and 6 bases from J; junction bases left unmatched: 12. This CDR3 is built from 17 residues.

The J gene is TRBJ1-5, the V gene TRBV9, with 7 bases that match TRBD1. The CDR3 is 15 amino acids. The V and J ends lost 4 bases and 1 base, in that order; junction bases with no gene match: 5. The germline V gene encodes CDR1 SGDLS and CDR2 YYNGEE. The CDR3 reads CASSPGGRSNQPQHF. CDR3 sequence (DNA): TGTGCCAGCAGCCCAGGGGGGAGGAGCAATCAGCCCCAGCATTTT.

The rearrangement uses TRBV2 and TRBJ2-5, with 9 bases matching TRBD2. This CDR3 comprises 16 residues. Germline values: CDR1 SNHLY, CDR2 FYNNEI. V dropped 3 bases and J dropped 4; count of bases not matched to a gene: 9. CDR3 loop: CASSEQGGGVRETQYF. The CDR3 nucleotides read TGTGCCAGCAGTGAGCAAGGCGGGGGGGTGAGAGAGACCCAGTACTTC.

The gene calls are TRBV3-1 (or the pseudogene TRBV3-2) and TRBJ1-1; TRBD1 aligns across 7 bases. J gave up 0 bases and V 4 bases, and 2 bases lay outside the gene matches. CDR3 size: 14 residues. Germline CDR1 and CDR2: LGHDT and YNNKEL (reference sequence). CDR3 in amino acids: CASSRTGVNTEAFF. For the CDR3, the DNA is TGTGCCAGCAGCCGAACAGGGGTGAACACTGAAGCTTTCTTT.

The V call is TRBV24-1, the J call TRBJ2-2; a possible D gene is TRBD1 (6 bases). CDR3 length equals 14 residues. Germline V lookup: CDR1 KGHDR, CDR2 SFDVKD. Trimming removed 4 bases at V and 7 bases at J, with 12 bases between. The CDR3 nucleotides are TGTGCCACCAGTGACTCAGGGGCGGGCGGGGAGCTGTTTTTT. It translates to CATSDSGAGGELFF.

The chain joins TRBV9 to TRBJ1-3; weak D call: TRBD1 (5 bases). Between the trimmed V and J ends, which lost 0 bases and 0 bases, there was a span of 13 bases. The CDR3 has 17 amino acids. Germline values: CDR1 SGDLS, CDR2 YYNGEE. The CDR3 nucleotides read TGTGCCAGCAGCGTAGAAAGGAGGGGTGACTCTGGAAACACCATATATTTT. Translated: CASSVERRGDSGNTIYF.

The chain combines TRBV3-1 (or the pseudogene TRBV3-2) with TRBJ1-2; TRBD1 agrees at 8 bases. The ends lost 1 base at V and 7 bases at J; junction bases unmatched: 14. The CDR3 totals 17 residues. Germline V gives CDR1 LGHDT, CDR2 YNNKEL (reference sequence). CDR3 in amino acids: CASSQGTGLSAGSGYTF. The CDR3 region has the DNA TGTGCCAGCAGCCAAGGGACAGGGCTATCTGCGGGTAGTGGCTACACCTTC.

The chain links TRBV10-3 to TRBJ2-1, with 12 positions matching TRBD1. The CDR3 covers 14 residues. Losses at the gene ends were 6 bases for V and 7 bases for J; bases not matched to a gene: 4. CDR1 ENHRY and CDR2 SYGVKD come from the germline V gene. The CDR3 protein is CAISRDRGLNEQFF. The CDR3 DNA reads as TGTGCCATCAGCCGGGACAGGGGGCTGAATGAGCAGTTCTTC.

The V gene is TRBV7-2, the J gene TRBJ1-2, with 8 nucleotides matching TRBD1. V lost 2 bases and J lost 7; bases outside the gene matches: 9. Germline V gene lookup returns CDR1 SGHTA and CDR2 FQGNSA. The CDR3 covers 15 residues. CDR3 amino acids: CASSLSGRGLGGYTF. CDR3 sequence (DNA): TGTGCCAGCAGCTTAAGCGGCAGGGGGCTTGGTGGCTACACCTTC.

This chain joins TRBV30 and TRBJ1-5; 10 nucleotides match TRBD1. Germline V lookup: CDR1 GTSNPN, CDR2 SVGIG (reference sequence). Trimming removed 8 bases from V and 6 bases from J; junction bases left unmatched: 7. The length of the CDR3 is 13 residues. This chain's CDR3 is CAHDRGRGQPQHF. The CDR3 DNA is TGTGCCCACGACAGGGGGCGAGGTCAGCCCCAGCATTTT.

The J gene is TRBJ1-2, the V gene TRBV7-9; D is perhaps TRBD1 (5 bases). The CDR3 runs 11 residues. The germline V and J ends were trimmed by 9 bases and 4 bases, with 9 bases remaining between them. Germline V gene lookup returns CDR1 SEHNR and CDR2 FQNEAQ (reference sequence). The CDR3 sequence: CASSGGYGYTF. CDR3 in DNA: TGTGCCAGTTCGGGGGGCTATGGCTACACCTTC.

The chain couples TRBV4-1 to TRBJ1-5; D may be TRBD1 (5 bases). Trimming removed 3 bases from V and 1 base from J, with 13 bases in between. Germline assignment: CDR1 MGHRA and CDR2 YSYEKL. The CDR3 spans 16 residues. CDR3 nucleotide sequence: TGCGCCAGCAGCCACCCGAGCGGGGACAGCAATCAGCCCCAGCATTTT. Protein: CASSHPSGDSNQPQHF.

The rearrangement joins TRBV19 to TRBJ1-6; D gene ambiguous. The CDR3 runs 15 residues. In germline, CDR1 is LNHDA, CDR2 SQIVND (reference sequence). Trimming removed 7 bases at V and 0 bases at J, with 10 bases between. The CDR3 here is CASKDSSSYNSPLHF. The CDR3 coding sequence is TGTGCCAGTAAGGACTCAAGCTCCTATAATTCACCCCTCCACTTT.

In this sample, this clone turned up once. In DNA, the CDR3 is TGTGCCAGTAGTGGACAGTCTTTCTATGGCTACACCTTC. Protein product: CASSGQSFYGYTF. The V and J genes are TRBV19 and TRBJ1-2; maybe TRBD1 (6 bases). Germline CDR1 is LNHDA and CDR2 is SQIVND (reference sequence). CDR3 length: 13 residues. Trimming removed 5 bases at V and 4 bases at J, with 11 bases between. Full variable domain (missing parts from reference TRBV19 and TRBJ1-2): DGGITQSPKYLFRKEGQNVTLSCEQNLNHDAMYWYRQDPGQGLRLIYYSQIVNDFQKGDIAEGYSVSREKKESFPLTVTSAQKNPTAFYLCASSGQSFYGYTFGSGTRLTVV.

The chain is built from TRBV2 and TRBJ2-2, with 7 bases identical to TRBD1. In germline, CDR1 is SNHLY, CDR2 FYNNEI. After removal of 4 bases from V and 0 bases from J, the junction contained 2 bases not matched to a gene. CDR3 length: 15 amino acids. CDR3 sequence: CASSAQGANTGELFF. Here the CDR3 DNA reads TGTGCCAGCAGTGCGCAGGGGGCGAACACCGGGGAGCTGTTTTTT.

The J gene is TRBJ2-2, the V gene TRBV27; 14 positions match TRBD2. This CDR3 has 18 amino acids. CDR1 and CDR2 (germline): MNHEY, SMNVEV (reference sequence). V lost 3 bases to trimming and J lost 4 bases; unmatched junction nucleotides: 7. CDR3 DNA sequence: TGTGCCAGCAGTTTGACTAGCGGGGGGGCTTGGGGCACCGGGGAGCTGTTTTTT. Translation: CASSLTSGGAWGTGELFF.

The V call is TRBV9, the J call TRBJ1-2; maybe TRBD1 (5 bases). The V gene lost 4 bases and the J gene lost 4 bases, with 11 bases spanning the gap. Germline assignment: CDR1 SGDLS and CDR2 YYNGEE. The CDR3 extends over 13 amino acids. CDR3 nucleotides: TGTGCCAGCAGCCCCAGGGAGGGCTATGGCTACACCTTC. Amino acid sequence: CASSPREGYGYTF. The whole variable domain, filled in from reference TRBV9 and TRBJ1-2, reads DSGVTQTPKHLITATGQRVTLRCSPRSGDLSVYWYQQSLDQGLQFLIQYYNGEERAKGNILERFSAQQFPDLHSELNLSSLELGDSALYFCASSPREGYGYTFGSGTRLTVV.

J is TRBJ1-2 and V is TRBV11-2; D unclear. The CDR3 covers 13 residues. V lost 5 bases and J lost 4, with 11 bases in between. Per germline, CDR1 SGHAT and CDR2 FQNNGV. CDR3 nucleotide sequence: TGTGCCAGCAGCCCCGCGAGGGTCTATGGCTACACCTTC. Translating gives CASSPARVYGYTF.

This rearrangement joins TRBV7-9 to TRBJ1-1; 9 bases map to TRBD1. The V segment lost 5 bases and the J segment 4 bases; nucleotides outside the gene matches: 5. Germline V CDR1 and CDR2: SEHNR, FQNEAQ (reference sequence). This CDR3 comprises 14 residues. Here the CDR3 DNA reads TGTGCCAGCAGCCAGGACAGGGGAGGCACTGAAGCTTTCTTT. Residues: CASSQDRGGTEAFF.

In this sample, this clone turned up a few times. This chain uses TRBV6-5 with TRBJ1-2; 10 bases are a match to TRBD1. Germline V gene lookup returns CDR1 MNHEY and CDR2 SVGAGI. CDR3 length: 14 amino acids. V lost 5 bases to trimming and J lost 4 bases; unmatched junction nucleotides: 4. The CDR3 sequence is CASSRQGAGYGYTF. CDR3 nucleotides: TGTGCCAGCAGTCGACAGGGGGCAGGCTATGGCTACACCTTC.

The chain uses TRBV19 and TRBJ1-3, with 7 bases that match TRBD1. The germline CDR1 and CDR2 sequences are LNHDA and SQIVND (reference sequence). The junction had 10 bases not matched to a gene; V was cut back by 5 bases and J by 0 bases. This CDR3 spans 17 amino acids. The DNA for the CDR3 is TGTGCCAGTAGTGCCCTCCAACAGGGGAGCTCTGGAAACACCATATATTTT. Translated: CASSALQQGSSGNTIYF.

The CDR3 here is CASSQRSATNEKLFF. The CDR3 DNA sequence: TGTGCCAGCAGCCAGAGAAGTGCAACTAATGAAAAACTGTTTTTT. The chain is built from TRBV14 and TRBJ1-4; no firm D call. In germline, CDR1 is SGHDN, CDR2 FVKESK. Between the trimmed V and J ends, which lost 3 bases and 0 bases, there was a span of 8 bases. This CDR3 region has 15 residues.

The V call is TRBV18, the J call TRBJ2-5; a possible D gene is TRBD1 (5 bases). In germline, CDR1 is KGHSH, CDR2 LQKENI. Trimming removed 4 bases at V and 3 bases at J, with 9 bases between. This CDR3 has 13 residues. The CDR3 sequence is CASSRSQEETQYF. In DNA form, the CDR3 reads TGTGCCAGCTCACGATCACAGGAAGAGACCCAGTACTTC.

The chain links TRBV13 to TRBJ1-6; 7 positions agree with TRBD1. J was trimmed by 10 bases and V by 0 bases; bases with no gene match: 6. Germline CDR1 is PRHDT and CDR2 is FYEKMQ (reference sequence). The CDR3 contains 15 residues. The CDR3 sequence is CASSLGDRAYSPLHF. CDR3 DNA sequence: TGTGCCAGCAGCTTAGGTGACAGGGCTTACTCACCCCTCCACTTT.

This sequence joins TRBV5-1 and TRBJ1-1; no reliable D call. V was pared by 4 bases and J by 4 bases, with 17 bases between. This CDR3 has 15 residues. Germline V lookup: CDR1 SGHRS, CDR2 YFSETQ. CDR3 sequence: CASSPLDSSATEAFF. CDR3 coding DNA: TGCGCCAGCAGCCCCTTGGACTCTTCCGCCACTGAAGCTTTCTTT.